This T cell receptor beta chain was recorded in a study of T cell clonality in common variable immunodeficiency (dated by TCRdb to about 2015). Overall study results and their limits: Correlations between repertoire features and clinical complications were limited by patient heterogeneity within the CVID cohort. Fewer TCRbeta clones were shared among CVID subjects than among healthy controls (p < 0.0001). It was noted by the authors that sequencing of the repertoires of T cell subpopulations would be needed to clarify the cause of the increased clonality in CVID. Reportedly, TCRbeta sequences from CVID had fewer deletions and N-nucleotide insertions, and highly modified clones with 13 or more V deletions were absent from CVID. TCRbeta clonality was higher in CVID subjects than in healthy controls (t-test p = 0.018), and the increase was most characteristic of about a third of subjects. Despite equal DNA input, controls averaged roughly 89,000 unique sequences per sample versus about 31,547 in CVID samples.

Many counts were recorded for this clone. It has no known antigen specificity. The read ends 3 residues before the CDR3 terminus; that terminus is restored from the germline J gene. The CDR3 starts with the cysteine, ends with the phenylalanine, and has 17 residues. Shown are 42 bases from within the CDR3, in frame from base 1. The germline V gene specifies MNHNS as CDR1 and SASEGT as CDR2. Trimming removed 1 base from V and 3 bases from J; the gene matches leave 5 bases unexplained. Predominantly Caucasian heritage was noted among both the CVID patients and the healthy controls. Heparinized peripheral whole blood samples of about 4.5 to 8.5 ml were obtained from each donor. Genomic DNA from adults with common variable immune deficiency (CVID) and from healthy adult controls was used to sequence TCRbeta CDR3 repertoires. The control group was made up of 22 healthy adult volunteers (10 male and roughly twelve female) whose ages ranged from about 20 to 66 years, with a mean age of around 30. To isolate peripheral blood mononuclear cells, diluted blood was subjected to density centrifugation over Hypaque 1077 or Ficoll-Paque. Genomic DNA was extracted from unsorted mononuclear cells by Qiagen column purification or by a centrifugation-based method.

For sequencing input, CVID and control samples contributed equivalent amounts of genomic DNA. For every sample, a 60 bp segment covering the rearranged TCRbeta CDR3 region was amplified and then sequenced. The immunoSEQ assay, a bias-corrected multiplex PCR combined with high-throughput sequencing, was used for TCRbeta amplification. Processing in the source paper ran as follows. Every unique nucleotide sequence was considered a clone and was annotated with V, D and J genes, copy number and frequency. Sequences were labeled productive if in frame, and non-productive if out of frame or containing stop codons. As previously described, clonality was computed from Shannon's entropy. The predicted amino acid sequences of productive clones were used to derive mean CDR3 Kyte-Doolittle hydropathy. Using the R hclust function, scaled V gene usage was clustered hierarchically with Manhattan distance and complete linkage. To assess clone sharing by CDR3 amino acid sequence, 12 repertoires per group were resampled over 100 rounds. The repertoires were screened for about 70 published EBV-specific TCRbeta sequences and around 250 published CMV-specific TCRbeta sequences. Analysis left out a couple of CVID samples that produced under 10,000 sequences, so 40 to 45 CVID repertoires remained. TCRdb re-hosts the immuneACCESS table, in-frame sequences only. Its copies lack some clones; in the studies checked, an unresolved V gene accounts for under half of them, and the cause for the rest is not known. V and J calls and clone size are copied from that table; D and trimming were computed from the DNA. Here the sample lists about 47,000 clones, none seen once only. The leading ten clones occupy approximately 2% of the sample.

The chain joins TRBV6-1 to TRBJ1-6, with 8 bases in between that match TRBD1. The sequenced material came from peripheral blood mononuclear cells. This sequence was found in a person aged 18 to 69 in good health. CDR3 DNA (partial): TGTGCCAGCAGTGAAGTGGGGACAGGATACTATAATTCACCC. Its amino acids are CASSEVGTGYYNSP. In full, the CDR3 reads CASSEVGTGYYNSPLHF.